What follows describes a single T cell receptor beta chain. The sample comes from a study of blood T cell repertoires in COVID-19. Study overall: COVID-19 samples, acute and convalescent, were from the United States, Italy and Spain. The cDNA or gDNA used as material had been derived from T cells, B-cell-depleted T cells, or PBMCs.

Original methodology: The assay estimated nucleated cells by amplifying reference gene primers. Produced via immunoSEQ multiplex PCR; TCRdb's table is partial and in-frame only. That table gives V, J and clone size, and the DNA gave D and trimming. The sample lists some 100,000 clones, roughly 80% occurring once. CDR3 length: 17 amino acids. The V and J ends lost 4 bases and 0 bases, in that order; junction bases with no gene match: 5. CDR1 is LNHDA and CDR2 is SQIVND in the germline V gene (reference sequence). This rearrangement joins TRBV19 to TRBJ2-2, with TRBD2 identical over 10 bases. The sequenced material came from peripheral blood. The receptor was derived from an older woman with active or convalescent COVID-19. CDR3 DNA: TGTGCCAGTAGTAGAGTAGCGGGGGGCTCGAACACCGGGGAGCTGTTTTTT. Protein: CASSRVAGGSNTGELFF.